These 17 T cell receptor beta chains were all obtained from the same sample, sequenced in a study of blood T cell repertoires in COVID-19. The data were produced by immunoSEQ multiplex PCR, yet TCRdb's version contains in-frame clones alone and is incomplete. Of over 100,000 clones in the sample, more than 80% were seen once. Source material: peripheral blood. The receptors stem from a human donor in a cohort sampled during active COVID-19.

CDR3 DNA sequence: TGTGCCAGCAGAACGGGGAATGAGCAGTTCTTC. Translating it yields CASRTGNEQFF. This rearrangement joins TRBV6-5 to TRBJ2-1; weak D call: TRBD2 (5 bases). CDR3 length: 11 amino acids. In germline, CDR1 is MNHEY, CDR2 SVGAGI. Trimming stripped 6 bases from V and 7 bases from J, with 7 bases between.

The chain carries TRBV12-3 or TRBV12-4 and TRBJ1-2; tentative D call: TRBD1 (5 bases). Trimming left V 6 bases short and J 2 bases short, with 10 bases between. The CDR3 is 13 amino acids. The CDR3 loop is CASSLRQNYGYTF. The CDR3 coding sequence is TGTGCCAGCAGCTTAAGACAGAACTATGGCTACACCTTC.

Remarks on this clone: In the same sample, other DNA sequences code for this CDR3. The chain has TRBV9 and TRBJ2-2, with 7 bases that match TRBD2. This CDR3 comprises 14 residues. CDR1 and CDR2 from the germline V gene are SGDLS and YYNGEE. V gave up 0 bases and J gave up 4 bases; unmatched junction bases: 0. The CDR3 DNA sequence: TGTGCCAGCAGCGTAGGGGGGGGCACCGGGGAGCTGTTTTTT. Amino acids: CASSVGGGTGELFF.

The rearrangement links TRBV4-1 to TRBJ1-1; the D gene is possibly TRBD1 (5 bases). Germline CDR1 is MGHRA and CDR2 is YSYEKL. The CDR3 length is 15 residues. Trimming took 1 base from V and 4 from J, leaving 13 bases between them. CDR3 sequence reads: CASSQVQGMGTEAFF. The CDR3 DNA reads TGCGCCAGCAGCCAAGTTCAGGGAATGGGCACTGAAGCTTTCTTT.

This chain connects TRBV27 to TRBJ1-2, with D uncertain. Looked up from germline, CDR1 is MNHEY and CDR2 is SMNVEV (reference sequence). The CDR3 contains 12 residues. V gave up 11 bases and J gave up 8 bases, with 18 bases separating them. The CDR3 is CAGPSVRRGYTF. The CDR3 DNA is TGTGCCGGCCCATCGGTCCGGAGGGGCTACACCTTC.

V is TRBV20-1 and J is TRBJ1-5; the match to TRBD1 covers 8 bases. The J call may be incorrect, as the DNA end agrees better with TRBJ1-3. This CDR3 spans 11 amino acids. Germline V lookup: CDR1 DFQATT, CDR2 SNEGSKA (reference sequence). The chain's CDR3 is CSATPRDRIYF. As DNA, the CDR3 is TGCAGTGCCACGCCCCGGGACAGGATATATTTT.

This clone was recorded once. V is TRBV4-2 and J is TRBJ2-1, with 7 nucleotides matching TRBD2. This CDR3 has 13 amino acids. Germline CDR1 is LGHNA and CDR2 is YNFKEQ. V shed 1 base and J 8 bases; nucleotides not matched to a gene: 2. The CDR3 DNA is TGTGCCAGCAGCCAAGGGGAGGGCCATGAGCAGTTCTTC. It translates to CASSQGEGHEQFF.

J is TRBJ1-4 and V is TRBV5-1; D is unresolved. Germline CDR1 SGHRS, CDR2 YFSETQ. CDR3 length: 14 residues. V lost 4 bases and J lost 9, with 16 bases in between. CDR3 bases: TGCGCCAGCAGCCGGGAGGCAGGTCTGAAAAAACTGTTTTTT. The encoded protein is CASSREAGLKKLFF.

A few counts support this clone. The chain combines TRBV14 with TRBJ1-4; no clear D. Per the germline V gene, CDR1 is SGHDN and CDR2 is FVKESK. The CDR3 contains 15 residues. V lost 3 bases and J 8 bases, leaving 16 bases between the germline ends. The CDR3 coding sequence is TGTGCCAGCAGCCAGACACGGACCGCGGGGGAAAAACTGTTTTTT. This encodes CASSQTRTAGEKLFF.

The count of this clone is one. The DNA for the CDR3 is TGTGCCAGCATCGGACAGTATAATTCACCCCTCCACTTT. Translated: CASIGQYNSPLHF. V gene TRBV6-5 combines with J gene TRBJ1-6; D possibly corresponds to TRBD1 (6 bases). The CDR3 has 13 amino acids. Germline V gene data show CDR1 as MNHEY and CDR2 as SVGAGI. Deletions cut 7 bases from V and 4 bases from J, with 8 bases between.

J is TRBJ1-2 and V is TRBV10-3; D remains ambiguous. Germline CDR1 ENHRY, CDR2 SYGVKD. The V end lost 3 bases, the J end lost 4 bases, and 12 bases lay between the germline ends. The CDR3 has 14 amino acids. The CDR3 protein is CAISDLRILYGYTF. The CDR3 region has the DNA TGTGCCATCAGTGACCTGAGGATTCTCTATGGCTACACCTTC.

The genes are TRBV29-1 and TRBJ2-7; 11 positions agree with TRBD1. With 6 bases clipped from V and 4 bases from J, the junction kept 5 bases outside the gene matches. The CDR3 has 13 amino acids. Germline V gene data show CDR1 as SQVTM and CDR2 as ANQGSEA. The CDR3, as DNA: TGCAGCGTCGCCGGGACAGGGGGGTACGAGCAGTACTTC. Its translation: CSVAGTGGYEQYF.

The chain uses TRBV28 and TRBJ1-1, with D possibly matching TRBD1 (6 bases). Trimming pared 5 bases from V and 8 bases from J, leaving 15 bases between. Germline CDR1 reads MDHEN; CDR2 reads SYDVKM. CDR3 length: 13 residues. The CDR3 sequence is CASSPSPTGEAFF. The CDR3 DNA sequence: TGTGCCAGCAGTCCCTCTCCAACAGGGGAAGCTTTCTTT.

The genes are TRBV3-1 (or the pseudogene TRBV3-2) and TRBJ2-3; 7 bases match TRBD1. The J segment lost 2 bases and the V segment lost 1 base, leaving 3 bases of the junction unmatched. Germline CDR1 and CDR2: LGHDT and YNNKEL (reference sequence). The CDR3 has 15 residues. In DNA form, the CDR3 reads TGTGCCAGCAGCCAAGGGACAGGACCCACAGATACGCAGTATTTT. This sequence encodes CASSQGTGPTDTQYF.

The sample holds one count of this clone. The chain uses TRBV4-2 and TRBJ2-1, with 12 bases that match TRBD2. Germline V gives CDR1 LGHNA, CDR2 YNFKEQ. This CDR3 comprises 18 residues. The J segment lost 7 bases and the V segment lost 4 bases, leaving 14 bases of the junction unmatched. CDR3 residues: CASSPPRLAGAKGNEQFF. The CDR3 coding sequence is TGTGCCAGCAGCCCCCCAAGACTAGCGGGGGCCAAAGGGAATGAGCAGTTCTTC.

This clone was seen only a few times. Here the CDR3 reads CASSQEGRPGQGTEQYF. The CDR3 coding sequence is TGCGCCAGCAGCCAAGAGGGGCGGCCCGGACAGGGGACCGAGCAGTACTTC. The J gene is TRBJ2-7, the V gene TRBV4-1; 9 nucleotides align to TRBD1. Germline V gene sequence: CDR1 MGHRA, CDR2 YSYEKL. V lost 0 bases to trimming and J lost 6 bases; unmatched junction nucleotides: 12. CDR3 length equals 17 residues.

This sequence joins TRBV7-2 and TRBJ2-3; 12 nucleotides match TRBD2. The CDR3 loop spans 17 amino acids. Germline V CDR1 and CDR2: SGHTA, FQGNSA. Trimming at V came to 4 bases and at J to 4 bases, leaving 9 bases not matched to a gene. CDR3 coding DNA: TGTGCCAGCAGCTCCCGACTAGCGGGAGTTCGTGCAGATACGCAGTATTTT. It translates to CASSSRLAGVRADTQYF.